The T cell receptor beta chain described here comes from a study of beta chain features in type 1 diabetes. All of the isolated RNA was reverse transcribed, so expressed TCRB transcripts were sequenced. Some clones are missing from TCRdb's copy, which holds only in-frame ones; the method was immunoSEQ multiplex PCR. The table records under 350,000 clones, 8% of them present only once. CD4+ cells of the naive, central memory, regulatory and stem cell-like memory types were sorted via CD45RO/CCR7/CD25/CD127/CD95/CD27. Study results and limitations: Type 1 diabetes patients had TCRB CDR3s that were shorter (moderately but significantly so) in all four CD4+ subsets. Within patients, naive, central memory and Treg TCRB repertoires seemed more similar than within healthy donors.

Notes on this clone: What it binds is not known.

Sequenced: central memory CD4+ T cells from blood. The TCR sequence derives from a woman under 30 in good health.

The CDR3 loop is CASSFLAGLYNEQFF. CDR3 sequence (DNA): TGTGCCAGCAGTTTCCTAGCGGGTCTCTACAATGAGCAGTTCTTC. This chain connects TRBV9 to TRBJ2-1, with TRBD2 identical over 8 bases. This CDR3 region has 15 residues. Per germline, CDR1 SGDLS and CDR2 YYNGEE. V dropped 5 bases and J dropped 3; count of bases not matched to a gene: 7. Combining the CDR3 with reference TRBV9 and TRBJ2-1 gives the whole variable domain DSGVTQTPKHLITATGQRVTLRCSPRSGDLSVYWYQQSLDQGLQFLIQYYNGEERAKGNILERFSAQQFPDLHSELNLSSLELGDSALYFCASSFLAGLYNEQFFGPGTRLTVL.